This is a list of T cell receptor beta chains from one sample in a study of blood T cell repertoires in COVID-19. Repertoires were generated with immunoSEQ multiplex PCR, while TCRdb's copy carries only in-frame clones and drops some. The sample records over 250,000 clones, about 82% being singletons. Sequenced material: peripheral blood. These receptors all come from a man aged 50-59 years with active or convalescent COVID-19. The CDR3 runs from the conserved cysteine through the conserved F or W. The order of the fields is D gene, clone size, J gene, V gene, CDR3 protein, CDR3 DNA. A D gene is named only where the DNA matches it firmly. Clone sizes are given selectively: once, few, many, or a class where the clone is expanded.

>TRBD2|NA|TRBJ2-4|TRBV30
CAWSPLGLAGINIQYF
TGTGCCTGGAGTCCCCTAGGACTAGCGGGGATAAACATTCAGTACTTC
>TRBD1|once|TRBJ2-5|TRBV28
CASSLEGAGVQETQYF
TGTGCCAGCAGTTTAGAGGGGGCCGGAGTCCAAGAGACCCAGTACTTC
>TRBD1|NA|TRBJ1-3|TRBV4-3
CASSLGQARGNTIYF
TGCGCCAGCAGCCTCGGACAGGCCCGTGGAAACACCATATATTTT
>NA|many|TRBJ1-4|TRBV28
CASRRAGERGKLFF
TGTGCCAGCAGACGAGCAGGGGAACGAGGAAAACTGTTTTTT
>NA|NA|TRBJ2-7|TRBV15
CATSRDRARPGYEQYF
TGTGCCACCAGCAGAGACAGGGCACGGCCGGGCTACGAGCAGTACTTC
>NA|NA|TRBJ2-5|TRBV5-1
CASKGDYRSETQYF
TGCGCCAGCAAGGGGGACTATCGTTCCGAGACCCAGTACTTC
>NA|NA|TRBJ2-5|TRBV7-9
CASSLSGQETQYF
TGTGCCAGCAGCTTATCGGGACAAGAGACCCAGTACTTC
>NA|once|TRBJ2-5|TRBV6-2/TRBV6-3
CASSYDRGTQYF
TGTGCCAGCAGTTACGACCGGGGGACCCAGTACTTC
>NA|NA|TRBJ1-5|TRBV19
CASSIYGRGNQPQHF
TGTGCCAGTAGTATATATGGGCGGGGCAATCAGCCCCAGCATTTT
>NA|NA|TRBJ1-1|TRBV20-1
CSAPLGQQAFF
TGCAGTGCTCCGTTAGGACAGCAAGCTTTCTTT
>NA|NA|TRBJ1-1|TRBV3-1/TRBV3-2
CASSLRRNRVGAFF
TGTGCCAGCAGCTTAAGGCGGAACAGGGTGGGAGCTTTCTTT
>TRBD1|few|TRBJ1-6|TRBV27
CASSIGQGNNSPLHF
TGTGCCAGCAGTATAGGACAGGGGAATAATTCACCCCTCCACTTT
>TRBD2|NA|TRBJ2-7|TRBV18
CASSPDGTTSEQYF
TGTGCCAGCTCACCCGACGGGACTACCTCCGAGCAGTACTTC
>TRBD2|few|TRBJ2-5|TRBV7-6
CASSPSGGTSGKETQYF
TGTGCCAGCAGCCCAAGCGGCGGGACTAGCGGGAAAGAGACCCAGTACTTC
>TRBD1|NA|TRBJ1-5|TRBV19
CASSSDRGLQPQHF
TGTGCCAGTAGTTCGGACAGGGGGCTTCAGCCCCAGCATTTT
>TRBD1|few|TRBJ2-2|TRBV19
CASSTGTGGTGELFF
TGTGCCAGTAGCACCGGGACAGGGGGAACCGGGGAGCTGTTTTTT
>NA|once|TRBJ1-1|TRBV4-1
CASSQGLQAMNTEAFF
TGCGCCAGCAGCCAAGGATTGCAGGCCATGAACACTGAAGCTTTCTTT
>TRBD2|NA|TRBJ2-3|TRBV7-8
CASKRLAGATGDTQYF
TGTGCCAGCAAAAGACTAGCGGGAGCCACCGGAGATACGCAGTATTTT
>NA|NA|TRBJ1-1|TRBV27
CASRREGEAFF
TGTGCCAGCAGGAGGGAGGGGGAAGCTTTCTTT
>NA|NA|TRBJ1-2|TRBV19
CASTRDKQNYGYTF
TGTGCCAGTACCCGGGACAAGCAAAACTATGGCTACACCTTC
>TRBD1|NA|TRBJ1-6|TRBV7-6
CASSTRQGRSPLHF
TGTGCCAGCAGCACCAGACAGGGCCGGTCACCCCTCCACTTT
>TRBD2|NA|TRBJ2-3|TRBV18
CASSTGLAGTQYF
TGTGCCAGCTCAACGGGACTAGCGGGAACGCAGTATTTT
>NA|once|TRBJ2-3|TRBV4-1
CASSSLGVGGDTQYF
TGCGCCAGCAGCTCCCTTGGAGTGGGGGGAGATACGCAGTATTTT
>NA|NA|TRBJ2-3|TRBV29-1
CSVEDLTDTQYF
TGCAGCGTTGAAGATCTGACAGATACGCAGTATTTT
>NA|NA|TRBJ1-1|TRBV6-5
CASRVRGEAFF
TGTGCCAGCAGGGTTAGGGGAGAAGCTTTCTTT
>TRBD1|once|TRBJ1-4|TRBV7-9
CASSFGTGNEKLFF
TGTGCCAGCAGCTTCGGGACAGGGAACGAAAAACTGTTTTTT
>TRBD2|NA|TRBJ2-3|TRBV19
CASSQAGEGDTQYF
TGTGCCAGTAGTCAAGCGGGAGAAGGCGATACGCAGTATTTT
>TRBD2|NA|TRBJ2-5|TRBV3-1/TRBV3-2
CASSQDPSGRGKTQYF
TGTGCCAGCAGCCAAGACCCTAGCGGGAGAGGAAAGACCCAGTACTTC
>TRBD1|NA|TRBJ1-3|TRBV14
CASSRNRGVKRNTIYF
TGTGCCAGCAGTCGCAACAGGGGAGTCAAGAGAAACACCATATATTTT
>NA|once|TRBJ2-1|TRBV12-5
CASGLDLAYNEQFF
TGTGCTAGTGGTTTGGATCTAGCATACAATGAGCAGTTCTTC
>TRBD2|NA|TRBJ2-3|TRBV2
CASSVLSGTIDTSTDTQYF
TGTGCCAGCAGTGTACTCTCCGGGACTATCGATACTAGCACAGATACGCAGTATTTT
>NA|NA|TRBJ2-1|TRBV4-3
CASSQSINSYNEQFF
TGCGCCAGCAGCCAAAGCATAAACTCCTACAATGAGCAGTTCTTC
>TRBD1|NA|TRBJ1-5|TRBV6-6
CVSSRGQGNQPQHF
TGTGTCAGCAGCCGCGGACAGGGCAATCAGCCCCAGCATTTT
>NA|NA|TRBJ2-7|TRBV5-1
CASSLGSAYEQYF
TGCGCCAGCAGCTTGGGAAGCGCCTACGAGCAGTACTTC
>NA|NA|TRBJ1-3|TRBV9
CASSVEGGNTIYF
TGTGCCAGCAGCGTAGAGGGGGGAAACACCATATATTTT
>NA|few|TRBJ2-1|TRBV7-6
CASSWGGAKSSYNEQFF
TGTGCCAGCAGTTGGGGGGGGGCGAAGAGCTCCTACAATGAGCAGTTCTTC
>NA|NA|TRBJ2-7|TRBV21-1
CASSADFNPDYEQYF
TGTGCCAGCAGCGCCGACTTCAATCCGGACTACGAGCAGTACTTC
>NA|NA|TRBJ1-1|TRBV12-3/TRBV12-4
CASSPRVLTEAFF
TGTGCCAGCAGTCCCCGGGTCCTCACTGAAGCTTTCTTT
>NA|NA|TRBJ1-5|TRBV19
CASSPDRRKEQPQHF
TGTGCCAGTAGTCCTGACAGGAGAAAAGAGCAGCCCCAGCATTTT
>TRBD2|NA|TRBJ2-3|TRBV18
CASLGSSSGIPTDTQYF
TGTGCCAGTTTAGGCTCATCTAGCGGAATACCCACAGATACGCAGTATTTT
>NA|NA|TRBJ2-1|TRBV5-4
CASSFGGIGGNEQFF
TGTGCCAGCAGCTTCGGGGGAATCGGGGGCAATGAGCAGTTCTTC
>TRBD2|NA|TRBJ2-2|TRBV4-2
CASSQASILAGGELFF
TGTGCCAGCAGCCAAGCCTCAATTTTAGCGGGCGGGGAGCTGTTTTTT
>NA|NA|TRBJ2-1|TRBV28
CASINQGSGEQFF
TGTGCCAGCATCAACCAGGGGTCTGGTGAGCAGTTCTTC
>TRBD2|NA|TRBJ2-7|TRBV7-8
CASKAGGMNEQYF
TGTGCCAGCAAAGCCGGGGGGATGAACGAGCAGTACTTC
>TRBD2|NA|TRBJ2-2|TRBV7-2
CASSFTSGSSGELFF
TGTGCCAGCAGCTTTACTAGCGGGAGCTCCGGGGAGCTGTTTTTT